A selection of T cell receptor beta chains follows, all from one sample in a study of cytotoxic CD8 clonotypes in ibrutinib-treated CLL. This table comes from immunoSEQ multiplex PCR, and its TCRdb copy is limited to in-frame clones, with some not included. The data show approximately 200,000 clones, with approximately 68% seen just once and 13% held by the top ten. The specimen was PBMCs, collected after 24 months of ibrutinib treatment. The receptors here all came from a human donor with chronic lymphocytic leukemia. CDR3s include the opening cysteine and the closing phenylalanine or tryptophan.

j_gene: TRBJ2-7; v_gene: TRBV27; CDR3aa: CASSGTSGGEQYF
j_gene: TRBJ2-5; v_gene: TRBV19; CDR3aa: CASSKTGEWETQYF
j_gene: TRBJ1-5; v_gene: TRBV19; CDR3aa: CASSIDRTTNQPQHF
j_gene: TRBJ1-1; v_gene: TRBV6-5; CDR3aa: CASSTGTLNTEAFF
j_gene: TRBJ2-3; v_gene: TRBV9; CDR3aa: CASSQTSGSTDTQYF
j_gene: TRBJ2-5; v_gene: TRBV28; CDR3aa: CASRQGAVVTQYF
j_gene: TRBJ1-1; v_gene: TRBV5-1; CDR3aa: CASSLAFDTEAFF
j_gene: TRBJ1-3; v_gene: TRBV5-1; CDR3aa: CASSLSGDSGNTIYF
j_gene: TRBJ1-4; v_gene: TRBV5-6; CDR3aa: CASSFGTTNEKLFF
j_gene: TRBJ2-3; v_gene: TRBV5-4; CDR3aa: CASSPRRGQALFTDTQYF
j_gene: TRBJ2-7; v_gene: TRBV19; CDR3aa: CASSIGLAGVYEQYF
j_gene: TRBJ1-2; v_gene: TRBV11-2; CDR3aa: CASSLERQGAPGTF
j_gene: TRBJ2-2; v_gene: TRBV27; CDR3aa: CASSLVAVYINTGELFF
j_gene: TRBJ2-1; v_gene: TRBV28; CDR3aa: CASSPLGADEQFF
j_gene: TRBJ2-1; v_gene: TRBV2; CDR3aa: CASLRFTYNEQFF
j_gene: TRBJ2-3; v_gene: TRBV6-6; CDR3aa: CASRHASGRAADTQYF
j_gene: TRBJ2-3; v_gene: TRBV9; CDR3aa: CASSILPGTTSTDTQYF
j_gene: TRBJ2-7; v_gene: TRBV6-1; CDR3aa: CASRPGHSYEQYF
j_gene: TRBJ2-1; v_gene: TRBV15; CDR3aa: CATSLPLAGINEQFF
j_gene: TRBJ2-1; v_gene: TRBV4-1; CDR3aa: CASSRPFGSSYNEQFF
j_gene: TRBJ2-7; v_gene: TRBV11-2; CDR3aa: CASSPRAGSYEQYF
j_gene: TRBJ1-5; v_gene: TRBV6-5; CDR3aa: CASGSGQPQHF
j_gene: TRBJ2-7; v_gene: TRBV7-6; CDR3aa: CASSLGQGTYEQYF
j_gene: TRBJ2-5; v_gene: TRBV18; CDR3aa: CASSPGRGSQETQYF
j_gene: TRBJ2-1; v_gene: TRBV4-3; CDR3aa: CASSQEGPGSYNEQFF
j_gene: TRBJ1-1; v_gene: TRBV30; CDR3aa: CAWSLPPRNTEAFF
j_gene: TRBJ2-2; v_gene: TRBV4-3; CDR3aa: CASSQVNPGSNTGELFF
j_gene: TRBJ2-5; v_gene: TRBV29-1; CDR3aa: CSGIESQETQYF
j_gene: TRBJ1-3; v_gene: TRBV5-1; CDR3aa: CASSLDTVNTIYF
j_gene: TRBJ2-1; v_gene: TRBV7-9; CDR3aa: CASTDYNEQFF
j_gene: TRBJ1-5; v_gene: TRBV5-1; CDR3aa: CASAQGPDQPQHF
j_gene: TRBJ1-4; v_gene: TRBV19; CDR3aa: CASSITATNEKLFF
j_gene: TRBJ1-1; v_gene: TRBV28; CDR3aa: CASSTTGGYTEAFF
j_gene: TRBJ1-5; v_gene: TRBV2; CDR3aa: CASSEAPGGDQPQHF
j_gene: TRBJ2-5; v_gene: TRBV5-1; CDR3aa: CASSLGQIGSYETQYF